The 21 T cell receptor beta chains in this list originate from one sample, sequenced in a study of cytomegalovirus exposure and HLA in healthy donors. Primers: 60 Vbeta forward and 13 Jbeta reverse. Sequencing used immunoSEQ multiplex PCR; TCRdb keeps in-frame clones, though not all of them. The sample gives approximately 110,000 clones, 70% to 80% of which show up once; approximately 2.8% is in the top ten. Sequencing was carried out using PBMCs. The receptor source for this set is a middle-aged woman in good health and CMV-seronegative.

The CDR3: CASSLKGAEKLFF. As DNA, the CDR3 is TGTGCCAGCAGCTTAAAAGGGGCCGAAAAACTGTTTTTT. The chain links TRBV5-4 to TRBJ1-4, with D perhaps matching TRBD1 (5 bases). V lost 2 bases and J 8 bases, leaving 10 bases between the germline ends. The CDR3 runs to 13 residues. CDR1 and CDR2 (germline): SGHNT, YYREEE (reference sequence).

V gene TRBV2 combines with J gene TRBJ2-1; TRBD2 might be the D (5 bases). The germline V and J ends were trimmed by 3 bases and 1 base, with 13 bases remaining between them. Germline V CDR1 and CDR2: SNHLY, FYNNEI. The CDR3 has 16 residues. CDR3 DNA sequence: TGTGCCAGCAGTGAGGCCAGCGGACCTTCCTACAATGAGCAGTTCTTC. It encodes CASSEASGPSYNEQFF. The full variable domain, in which reference TRBV2 and TRBJ2-1 provide the parts outside the CDR3, is EPEVTQTPSHQVTQMGQEVILRCVPISNHLYFYWYRQILGQKVEFLVSFYNNEISEKSEIFDDQFSVERPDGSNFTLKIRSTKLEDSAMYFCASSEASGPSYNEQFFGPGTRLTVL.

For the CDR3, the DNA is TGTGCCAGCAGCAAAGCCACCCTTACGACTAGCGATTCCTACGAGCAGTACTTC. It yields the protein CASSKATLTTSDSYEQYF. This sequence joins TRBV21-1 and TRBJ2-7; the D call of TRBD2 is as the table states it, not checked on the DNA. TRBV21-1 is recorded as a pseudogene. The CDR3 has 18 amino acids.

The chain has TRBV28 and TRBJ2-7; 7 bases fit TRBD1. This CDR3 has 14 residues. The J segment lost 5 bases and the V segment lost 6 bases, leaving 10 bases of the junction unmatched. CDR1 is MDHEN and CDR2 is SYDVKM in the germline V gene. The CDR3 reads CASSTRTGAHEQYF. In DNA, the CDR3 is TGTGCCAGCAGCACCCGGACAGGAGCCCACGAGCAGTACTTC.

This rearrangement joins TRBV4-3 to TRBJ1-5, with D perhaps TRBD1 (6 bases). The CDR3 length is 16 residues. Trimming stripped 0 bases from V and 1 base from J, with 10 bases between. Germline CDR1 is LGHNA and CDR2 is YSLEER. The CDR3 spells CASSQDWDTSNQPQHF. The CDR3 DNA is TGCGCCAGCAGCCAAGATTGGGACACCAGCAATCAGCCCCAGCATTTT.

The chain has TRBV7-9 and TRBJ2-7; 11 bases line up with TRBD1. CDR3 length equals 16 residues. CDR1 and CDR2 from the germline V gene are SEHNR and FQNEAQ (reference sequence). V was pared by 4 bases and J by 2 bases, with 7 bases of the junction left unmatched. The chain's CDR3 is CASSSTGTGGPYEQYF. As DNA, the CDR3 is TGTGCCAGCAGCTCAACCGGGACAGGGGGACCCTACGAGCAGTACTTC. Looking up the rest from reference TRBV7-9 and TRBJ2-7 gives the full variable domain: DTGVSQNPRHKITKRGQNVTFRCDPISEHNRLYWYRQTLGQGPEFLTYFQNEAQLEKSRLLSDRFSAERPKGSFSTLEIQRTEQGDSAMYLCASSSTGTGGPYEQYFGPGTRLTVT.

This sequence joins TRBV21-1 and TRBJ1-1. TRBV21-1 is reported as a pseudogene. CDR3 length: 14 amino acids. This CDR3 is CASSKVEGYTEAFF. CDR3 DNA: TGTGCCAGCAGCAAAGTAGAGGGTTACACTGAAGCTTTCTTT.

The V and J genes are TRBV28 and TRBJ1-2; 7 bases map to TRBD1. The CDR3 runs to 14 residues. V shed 4 bases, J shed 5 bases, and the junction held 7 bases outside the gene matches. The V gene's germline CDR1 is MDHEN and CDR2 SYDVKM. The CDR3 is CASSSPPRGYGYTF. The CDR3 nucleotides are TGTGCCAGCAGTTCCCCCCCCAGGGGGTATGGCTACACCTTC.

This rearrangement joins TRBV29-1 to TRBJ2-5, with 7 positions matching TRBD1. CDR3 size: 12 residues. V was clipped by 5 bases and J by 5 bases; unmatched bases: 5. The V gene's germline CDR1 is SQVTM and CDR2 ANQGSEA. CDR3 in DNA: TGCAGCGTTAGAACAGGGGTGGAGACCCAGTACTTC. This gives the protein CSVRTGVETQYF.

This chain connects TRBV5-4 to TRBJ1-4, with 9 bases lining up with TRBD1. Trimming took 4 bases from V and 6 from J; bases not matched to a gene: 7. Germline V gene lookup returns CDR1 SGHNT and CDR2 YYREEE (reference sequence). CDR3 size: 15 residues. DNA of the CDR3: TGTGCCAGCAGCAACCCGACAGGGGGTGATGAAAAACTGTTTTTT. Amino acids: CASSNPTGGDEKLFF.

This chain uses TRBV18 with TRBJ2-2, with a tentative D call TRBD2 (7 bases). Trimming took off 3 bases at V and 1 base at J, with 12 bases between the two ends. Germline lookup yields CDR1 KGHSH and CDR2 LQKENI. The CDR3 extends over 16 amino acids. CDR3 region: CASSPRGAVNTGELFF. CDR3 sequence (DNA): TGTGCCAGCTCACCCCGGGGGGCGGTGAACACCGGGGAGCTGTTTTTT.

The chain is built from TRBV18 and TRBJ1-1; TRBD1 agrees at 7 bases. The germline gives CDR1 KGHSH, CDR2 LQKENI. V trimming: 5 bases; J trimming: 1 base; junction bases outside the gene matches: 4. This CDR3 is built from 14 residues. The DNA for the CDR3 is TGTGCCAGCTCATTACAGGGGCAGAACACTGAAGCTTTCTTT. It specifies CASSLQGQNTEAFF.

The chain combines TRBV28 with TRBJ2-3; 7 nucleotides align to TRBD2. CDR3 size: 15 residues. Unmatched junction bases numbered 11, after V lost 6 bases and J lost 5 bases. Germline V lookup: CDR1 MDHEN, CDR2 SYDVKM. The CDR3 spells CASRDPGGGVDTQYF. DNA of the CDR3: TGTGCCAGCAGGGATCCTGGGGGGGGAGTAGATACGCAGTATTTT.

The CDR3 loop is CASSGGGGPSNTGELFF. DNA for the CDR3: TGTGCCAGCAGCGGGGGGGGCGGGCCTTCGAACACCGGGGAGCTGTTTTTT. The rearrangement links TRBV7-2 to TRBJ2-2; tentative D call: TRBD2 (7 bases). Germline CDR1 is SGHTA and CDR2 is FQGNSA. Trimming cost V 5 bases and J 0 bases, with 16 bases left between them. The CDR3 runs to 17 residues.

The chain links TRBV6-5 to TRBJ1-2, with D maybe TRBD1 (6 bases). V dropped 2 bases and J dropped 2 bases, with 12 bases sitting between them. This CDR3 is 15 amino acids long. The V gene's germline CDR1 is MNHEY and CDR2 SVGAGI. Written as DNA, the CDR3 is TGTGCCAGCAGTTACCAAGGGGGAACCAACTATGGCTACACCTTC. Translated, it gives CASSYQGGTNYGYTF.

The gene calls are TRBV9 and TRBJ2-5; 7 bases fit TRBD2. There are 16 residues in the CDR3. The V and J ends lost 0 bases and 3 bases, in that order; junction bases with no gene match: 8. The germline gives CDR1 SGDLS, CDR2 YYNGEE. CDR3 DNA: TGTGCCAGCAGCGTAGGAGGACTAGTAACCGAAGAGACCCAGTACTTC. It specifies CASSVGGLVTEETQYF.

The chain joins TRBV5-6 to TRBJ1-2; 8 bases match TRBD1. This CDR3 is 15 amino acids long. Germline V gives CDR1 SGHDT, CDR2 YYEEEE. V lost 0 bases, J lost 7 bases, and 8 bases stayed unmatched. The CDR3 nucleotides are TGTGCCAGCAGCTTGGGGCGACAGGGGTTCGGTGGCTACACCTTC. It codes for CASSLGRQGFGGYTF. Drawing the rest from reference TRBV5-6 and TRBJ1-2, the complete variable domain is DAGVTQSPTHLIKTRGQQVTLRCSPKSGHDTVSWYQQALGQGPQFIFQYYEEEERQRGNFPDRFSGHQFPNYSSELNVNALLLGDSALYLCASSLGRQGFGGYTFGSGTRLTVV.

This clone was observed a few times. This chain connects TRBV2 to TRBJ1-2; 10 bases line up with TRBD1. The CDR3 totals 17 residues. Per the germline V gene, CDR1 is SNHLY and CDR2 is FYNNEI. After removal of 4 bases from V and 0 bases from J, the junction contained 8 bases not matched to a gene. CDR3 sequence: CASSVGDRGPSNYGYTF. CDR3 DNA sequence: TGTGCCAGCAGTGTGGGCGACAGGGGGCCCTCTAACTATGGCTACACCTTC.

The V call is TRBV4-1, the J call TRBJ2-7; 7 bases fit TRBD1. The CDR3 spans 13 residues. Trimming removed 3 bases from V and 5 bases from J; junction bases left unmatched: 4. Germline-derived CDR1 and CDR2 are MGHRA and YSYEKL. The CDR3 sequence: CASSHRTGDEQYF. CDR3 coding DNA: TGCGCCAGCAGCCATCGAACAGGGGACGAGCAGTACTTC.

CDR3 region: CASSQGYRDRGGYGYTF. The CDR3 DNA reads as TGCGCCAGCAGCCAAGGTTACCGGGACAGGGGTGGCTATGGCTACACCTTC. This chain links TRBV4-3 with TRBJ1-2; 10 bases map to TRBD1. J gave up 4 bases and V 1 base, and 9 bases lay outside the gene matches. Germline CDR1 is LGHNA and CDR2 is YSLEER. The CDR3 spans 17 residues.

This clone came up once. V usage is TRBV7-2 and J usage is TRBJ2-5, with TRBD2 matching over 12 bases. Germline V gene sequence: CDR1 SGHTA, CDR2 FQGNSA. This CDR3 comprises 17 residues. V was pared by 2 bases and J by 3 bases, with 7 bases of the junction left unmatched. CDR3 region: CASSLMTSGSGKETQYF. The CDR3, as DNA: TGTGCCAGCAGCTTAATGACTAGCGGGAGTGGTAAAGAGACCCAGTACTTC.